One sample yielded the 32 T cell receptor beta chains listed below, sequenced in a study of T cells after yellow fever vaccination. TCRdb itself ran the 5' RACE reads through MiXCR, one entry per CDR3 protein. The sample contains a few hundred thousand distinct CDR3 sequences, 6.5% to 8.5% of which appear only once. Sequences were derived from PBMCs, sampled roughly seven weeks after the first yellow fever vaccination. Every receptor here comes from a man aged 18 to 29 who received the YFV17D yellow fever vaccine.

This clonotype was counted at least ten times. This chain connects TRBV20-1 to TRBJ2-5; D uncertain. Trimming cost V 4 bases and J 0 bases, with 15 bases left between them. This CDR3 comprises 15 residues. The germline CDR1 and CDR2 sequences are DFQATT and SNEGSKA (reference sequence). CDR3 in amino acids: CSAKGPALNQETQYF. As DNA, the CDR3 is TGCAGTGCTAAAGGCCCGGCGCTGAACCAAGAGACCCAGTACTTC.

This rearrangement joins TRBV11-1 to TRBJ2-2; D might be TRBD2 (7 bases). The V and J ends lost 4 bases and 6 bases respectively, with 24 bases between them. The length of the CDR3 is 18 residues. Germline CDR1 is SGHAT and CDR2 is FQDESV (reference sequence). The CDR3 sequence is CASSSTDRSGGRAGELFF. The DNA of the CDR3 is TGTGCCAGCAGCTCAACCGATCGGTCGGGGGGCCGGGCCGGGGAGCTGTTTTTT.

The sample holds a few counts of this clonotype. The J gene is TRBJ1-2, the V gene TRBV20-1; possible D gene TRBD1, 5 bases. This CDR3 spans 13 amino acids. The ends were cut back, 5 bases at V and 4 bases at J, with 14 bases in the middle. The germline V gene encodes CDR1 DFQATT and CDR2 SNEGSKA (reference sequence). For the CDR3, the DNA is TGCAGTGCTCGATCCCGGACATTCTATGGCTACACCTTC. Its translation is CSARSRTFYGYTF.

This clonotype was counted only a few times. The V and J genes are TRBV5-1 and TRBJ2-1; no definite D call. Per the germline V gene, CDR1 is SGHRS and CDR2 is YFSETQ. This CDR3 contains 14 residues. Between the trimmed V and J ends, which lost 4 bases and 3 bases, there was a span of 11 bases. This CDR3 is CASSPPQDYNEQFF. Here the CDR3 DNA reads TGCGCCAGCAGCCCACCGCAGGACTACAATGAGCAGTTCTTC.

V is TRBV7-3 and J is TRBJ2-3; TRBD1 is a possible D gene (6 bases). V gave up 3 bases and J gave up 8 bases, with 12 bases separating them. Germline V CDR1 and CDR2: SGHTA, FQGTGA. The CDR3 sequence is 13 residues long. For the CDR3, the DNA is TGTGCCAGCAGCTTGAATACAGGGAGTACGCAGTATTTT. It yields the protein CASSLNTGSTQYF.

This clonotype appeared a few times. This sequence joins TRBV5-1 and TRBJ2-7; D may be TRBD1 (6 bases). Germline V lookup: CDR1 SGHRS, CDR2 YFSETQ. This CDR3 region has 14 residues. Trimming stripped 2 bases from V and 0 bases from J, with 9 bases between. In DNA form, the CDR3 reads TGCGCCAGCAGCTTAAACAGGGACTCCTACGAGCAGTACTTC. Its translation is CASSLNRDSYEQYF.

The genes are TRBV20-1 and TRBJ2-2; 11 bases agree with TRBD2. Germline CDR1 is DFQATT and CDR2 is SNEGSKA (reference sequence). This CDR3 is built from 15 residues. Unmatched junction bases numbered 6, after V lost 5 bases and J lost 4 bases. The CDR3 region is CSARYSGGATGELFF. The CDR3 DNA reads TGCAGTGCTCGGTATAGCGGGGGGGCCACCGGGGAGCTGTTTTTT.

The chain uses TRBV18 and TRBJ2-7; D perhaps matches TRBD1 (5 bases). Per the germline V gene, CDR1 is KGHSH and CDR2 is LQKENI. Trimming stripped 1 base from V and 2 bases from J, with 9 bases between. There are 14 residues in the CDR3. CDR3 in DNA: TGTGCCAGCTCACCACGCCAGGGAACCTACGAGCAGTACGTC. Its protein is CASSPRQGTYEQYV.

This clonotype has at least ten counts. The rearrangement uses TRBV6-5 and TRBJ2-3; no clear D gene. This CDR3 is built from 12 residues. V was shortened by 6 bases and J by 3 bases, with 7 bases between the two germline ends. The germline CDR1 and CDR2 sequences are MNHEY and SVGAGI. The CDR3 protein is CASREETDTQYF. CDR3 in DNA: TGTGCCAGCAGGGAAGAAACAGATACGCAGTATTTT.

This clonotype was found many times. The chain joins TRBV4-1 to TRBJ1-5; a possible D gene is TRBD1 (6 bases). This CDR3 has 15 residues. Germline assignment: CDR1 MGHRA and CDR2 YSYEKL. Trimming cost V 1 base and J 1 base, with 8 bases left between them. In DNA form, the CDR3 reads TGCGCCAGCAGCCAAGGGCAGGGGAGCAATCAGCCCCAGCATTTT. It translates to CASSQGQGSNQPQHF.

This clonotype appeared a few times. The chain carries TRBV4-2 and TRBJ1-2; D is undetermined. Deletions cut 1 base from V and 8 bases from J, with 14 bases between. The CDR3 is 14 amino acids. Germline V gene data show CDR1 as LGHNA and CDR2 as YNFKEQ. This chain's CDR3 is CASSQVDQVRGYTF. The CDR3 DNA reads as TGTGCCAGCAGCCAAGTAGACCAGGTCCGCGGCTACACCTTC.

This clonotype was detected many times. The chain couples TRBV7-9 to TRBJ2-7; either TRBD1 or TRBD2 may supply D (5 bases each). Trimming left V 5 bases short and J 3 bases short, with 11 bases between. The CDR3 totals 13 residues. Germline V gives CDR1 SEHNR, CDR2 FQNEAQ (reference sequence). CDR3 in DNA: TGTGCCAGCAGCCCGGGGCAGGTCTACGAGCAGTACTTC. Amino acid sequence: CASSPGQVYEQYF.

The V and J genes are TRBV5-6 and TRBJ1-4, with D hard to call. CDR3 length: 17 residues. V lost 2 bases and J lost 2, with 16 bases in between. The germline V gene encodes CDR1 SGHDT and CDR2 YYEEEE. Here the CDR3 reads CASSFRWELATNEKLFF. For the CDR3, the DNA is TGTGCCAGCAGCTTTAGGTGGGAATTGGCGACTAATGAAAAACTGTTTTTT.

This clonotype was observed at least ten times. The CDR3 protein is CASSQITGTSGYEQYF. CDR3 in DNA: TGTGCCAGCAGCCAAATCACCGGGACTAGCGGCTACGAGCAGTACTTC. The chain recombines TRBV4-2 with TRBJ2-7, with TRBD2 identical over 11 bases. Germline V gives CDR1 LGHNA, CDR2 YNFKEQ. V was clipped by 2 bases and J by 3 bases; unmatched bases: 6. The CDR3 runs 16 residues.

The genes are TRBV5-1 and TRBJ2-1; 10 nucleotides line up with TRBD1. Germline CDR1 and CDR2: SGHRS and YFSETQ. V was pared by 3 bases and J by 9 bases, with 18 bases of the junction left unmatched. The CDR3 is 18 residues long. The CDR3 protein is CASSSTGGVGDSVFEQFF. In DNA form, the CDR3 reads TGCGCCAGCAGCTCGACAGGGGGCGTAGGTGATTCGGTCTTTGAGCAGTTCTTC.

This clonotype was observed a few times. The CDR3 bases are TGTGCCAGCAGTTTAGGCCGGGGGCTAGCCTACGAGCAGTACTTC. This sequence encodes CASSLGRGLAYEQYF. J is TRBJ2-7 and V is TRBV27; either TRBD1 or TRBD2 may supply D (6 bases each). Germline values: CDR1 MNHEY, CDR2 SMNVEV (reference sequence). This CDR3 has 15 residues. V was pared by 2 bases and J by 2 bases, with 13 bases between.

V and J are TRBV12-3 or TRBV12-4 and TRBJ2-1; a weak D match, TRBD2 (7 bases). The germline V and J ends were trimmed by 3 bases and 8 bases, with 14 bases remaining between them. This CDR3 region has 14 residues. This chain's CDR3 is CASSFGGGLYEQFF. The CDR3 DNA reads TGTGCCAGCAGTTTTGGGGGGGGGCTCTATGAGCAGTTCTTC.

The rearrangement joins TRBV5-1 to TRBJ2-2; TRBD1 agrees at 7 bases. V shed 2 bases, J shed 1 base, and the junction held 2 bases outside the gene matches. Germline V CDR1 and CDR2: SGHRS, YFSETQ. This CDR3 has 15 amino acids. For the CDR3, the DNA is TGCGCCAGCAGCTTCGGACAGGTGAACACCGGGGAGCTGTTTTTT. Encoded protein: CASSFGQVNTGELFF.

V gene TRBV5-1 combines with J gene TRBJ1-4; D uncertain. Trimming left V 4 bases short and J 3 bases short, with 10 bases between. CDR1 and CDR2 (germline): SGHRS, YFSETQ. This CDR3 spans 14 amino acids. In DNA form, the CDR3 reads TGCGCCAGCAGCCCGGGAGCATCTAATGAAAAACTGTTTTTT. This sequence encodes CASSPGASNEKLFF.

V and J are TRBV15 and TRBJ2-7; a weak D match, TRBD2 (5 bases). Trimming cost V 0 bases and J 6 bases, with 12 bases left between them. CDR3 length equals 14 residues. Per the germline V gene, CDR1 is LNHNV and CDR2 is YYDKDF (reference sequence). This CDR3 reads CATSRDLSRGEQYF. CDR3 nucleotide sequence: TGTGCCACCAGCAGAGATCTGTCCCGGGGCGAGCAGTACTTC.

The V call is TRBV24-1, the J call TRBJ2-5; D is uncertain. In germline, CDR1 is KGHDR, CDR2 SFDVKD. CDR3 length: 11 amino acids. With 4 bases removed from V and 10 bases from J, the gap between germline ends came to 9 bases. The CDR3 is CATSEGFIQYF. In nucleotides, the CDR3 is TGTGCCACCAGTGAAGGATTCATCCAGTACTTC.

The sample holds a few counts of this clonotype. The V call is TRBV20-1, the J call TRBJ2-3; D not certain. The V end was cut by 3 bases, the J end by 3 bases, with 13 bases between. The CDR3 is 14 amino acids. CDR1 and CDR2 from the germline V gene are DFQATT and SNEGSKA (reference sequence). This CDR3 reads CSARFGPGTDTQYF. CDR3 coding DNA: TGCAGTGCTAGGTTTGGGCCCGGGACAGATACGCAGTATTTT.

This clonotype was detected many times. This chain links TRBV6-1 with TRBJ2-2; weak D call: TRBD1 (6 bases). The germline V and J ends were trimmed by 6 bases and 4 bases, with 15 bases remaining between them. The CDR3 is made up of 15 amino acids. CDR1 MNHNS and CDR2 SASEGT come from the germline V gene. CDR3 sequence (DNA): TGTGCCAGCAGCCCAGGGGTTCCGGCCACCGGGGAGCTGTTTTTT. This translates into CASSPGVPATGELFF.

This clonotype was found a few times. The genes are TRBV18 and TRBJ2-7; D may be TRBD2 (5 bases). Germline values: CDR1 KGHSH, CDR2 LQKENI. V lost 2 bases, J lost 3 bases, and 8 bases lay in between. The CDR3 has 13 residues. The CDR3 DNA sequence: TGTGCCAGCTCACCAAGTGGAGGCTACGAGCAGTACGTC. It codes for CASSPSGGYEQYV.

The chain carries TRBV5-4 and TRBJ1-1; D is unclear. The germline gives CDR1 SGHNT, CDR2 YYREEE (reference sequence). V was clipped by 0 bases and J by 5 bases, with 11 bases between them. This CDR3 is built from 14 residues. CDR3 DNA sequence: TGTGCCAGCAGCTTGGCAACGGCGGGTACTGAAGCTTTCTTT. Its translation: CASSLATAGTEAFF.

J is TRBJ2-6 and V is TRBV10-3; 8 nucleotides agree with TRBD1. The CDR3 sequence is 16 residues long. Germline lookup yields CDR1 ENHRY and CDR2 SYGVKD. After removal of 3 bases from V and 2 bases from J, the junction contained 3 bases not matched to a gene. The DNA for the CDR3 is TGTGCCATCAGTGACTCAGGGGGCGCTGGGGCCAACGTCCTGACTTTC. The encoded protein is CAISDSGGAGANVLTF.

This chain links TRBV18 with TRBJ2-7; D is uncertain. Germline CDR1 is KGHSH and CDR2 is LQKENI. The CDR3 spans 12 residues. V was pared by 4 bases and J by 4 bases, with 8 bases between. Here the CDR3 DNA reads TGTGCCAGCTCACTCCGCCAATACGAGCAGTACTTC. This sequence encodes CASSLRQYEQYF. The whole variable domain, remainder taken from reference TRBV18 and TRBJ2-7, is NAGVMQNPRHLVRRRGQEARLRCSPMKGHSHVYWYRQLPEEGLKFMVYLQKENIIDESGMPKERFSAEFPKEGPSILRIQQVVRGDSAAYFCASSLRQYEQYFGPGTRLTVT.

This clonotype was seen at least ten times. The CDR3 DNA reads TGCGCCAGCAGGACAAACCAAGAGACCCAGTACTTC. Translated: CASRTNQETQYF. The rearrangement joins TRBV5-1 to TRBJ2-5; D is unclear. V dropped 5 bases and J dropped 0 bases, with 5 bases sitting between them. CDR1 and CDR2 (germline): SGHRS, YFSETQ. The CDR3 is made up of 12 amino acids.

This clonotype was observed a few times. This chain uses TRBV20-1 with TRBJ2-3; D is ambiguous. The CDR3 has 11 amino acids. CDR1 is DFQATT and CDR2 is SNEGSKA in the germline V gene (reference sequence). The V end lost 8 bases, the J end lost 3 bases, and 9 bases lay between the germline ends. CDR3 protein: CSCRPTDTQYF. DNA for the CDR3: TGCAGTTGCCGGCCGACAGATACGCAGTATTTT.

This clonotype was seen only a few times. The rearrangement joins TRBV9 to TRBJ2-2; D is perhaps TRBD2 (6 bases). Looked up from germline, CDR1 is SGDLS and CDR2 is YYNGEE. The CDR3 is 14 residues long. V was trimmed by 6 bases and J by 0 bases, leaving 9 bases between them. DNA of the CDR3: TGTGCCAGCAAGGGCGGGGCGAACACCGGGGAGCTGTTTTTT. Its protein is CASKGGANTGELFF. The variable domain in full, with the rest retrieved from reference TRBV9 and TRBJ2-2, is DSGVTQTPKHLITATGQRVTLRCSPRSGDLSVYWYQQSLDQGLQFLIQYYNGEERAKGNILERFSAQQFPDLHSELNLSSLELGDSALYFCASKGGANTGELFFGEGSRLTVL.

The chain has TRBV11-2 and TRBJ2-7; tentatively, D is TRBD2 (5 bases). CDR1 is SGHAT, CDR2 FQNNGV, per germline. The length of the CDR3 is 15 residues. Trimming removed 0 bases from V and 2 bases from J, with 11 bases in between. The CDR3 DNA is TGTGCCAGCAGCTTAGAGACCGGGGTCCCCTACGAGCAGTACGTC. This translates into CASSLETGVPYEQYV.

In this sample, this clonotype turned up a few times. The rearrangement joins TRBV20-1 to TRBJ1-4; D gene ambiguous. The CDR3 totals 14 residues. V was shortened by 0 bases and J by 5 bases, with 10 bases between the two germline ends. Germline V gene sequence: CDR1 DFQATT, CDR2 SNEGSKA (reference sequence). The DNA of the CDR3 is TGCAGTGCTAGAGATATCGGTGACAATGAAAAACTGTTTTTT. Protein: CSARDIGDNEKLFF.